A selection of T cell receptor beta chains follows, all from one sample in a study of cytomegalovirus exposure and HLA in healthy donors. Clones were sequenced by immunoSEQ multiplex PCR, and TCRdb holds only the in-frame ones, with some missing. The sample yields some 120,000 clones, 8% to 9.5% seen once. Sample: PBMCs. The source of these receptors is a middle-aged man in good health and CMV-seronegative. CDR3s include the opening cysteine and the closing phenylalanine or tryptophan. A D gene is named only where the DNA matches it firmly. Clone size is shown for a subset of rows, as once, few, many or a class of expanded clone.

>-|TRBV27|TRBJ1-2|few
TGTGCCAGCAGTTTATTCCCTACAGGACCCAACTATGGCTACACCTTC
CASSLFPTGPNYGYTF
>-|TRBV5-1|TRBJ2-2|few
TGCGCCAGCAGCTTTGGCCAGGGCGGAGCCGGGGAGCTGTTTTTT
CASSFGQGGAGELFF
>TRBD2|TRBV4-1|TRBJ2-1|few
TGCGCCAGCAGCTTGGTAGCGGGGGGGGATGAGCAGTTCTTC
CASSLVAGGDEQFF
>-|TRBV19|TRBJ1-2|few
TGTGCCAGTAATCGCGACGACAGAAACTATGGCTACACCTTC
CASNRDDRNYGYTF
>TRBD2|TRBV5-4|TRBJ2-3|-
TGTGCCAGCAGCCCCTGGACTAGCGGGAGCACAGATACGCAGTATTTT
CASSPWTSGSTDTQYF
>-|TRBV2|TRBJ1-4|few
TGTGCCAGCAGTGAAGCGCAGGGGTATGAAAAACTGTTTTTT
CASSEAQGYEKLFF
>-|TRBV11-1|TRBJ1-3|-
TGTGCCAGCAGCTCGGGACTTGGAAACACCATATATTTT
CASSSGLGNTIYF
>-|TRBV5-6|TRBJ2-3|-
TGTGCCAGCAGCCTCGCTAGCGCAGATACGCAGTATTTT
CASSLASADTQYF
>-|TRBV7-9|TRBJ2-1|-
TGTGCCAGCAGCTTAAGCGCAGTGGACTCATACAATGAGCAGTTCTTC
CASSLSAVDSYNEQFF
>-|TRBV4-2|TRBJ2-3|few
TGTGCCAGCAGCCAAGATATATTCACGGGATGGGAGAGAGATACGCAGTATTTT
CASSQDIFTGWERDTQYF
>-|TRBV27|TRBJ1-6|few
TGTGCCAGCAGTCCCCGGGGAGGATACTCTGGATCACCCCTCCACTTT
CASSPRGGYSGSPLHF
>-|TRBV19|TRBJ1-2|-
TGTGCCAGTAGCACCCAGGGGTCAGTGAGTTTCTATGGCTACACCTTC
CASSTQGSVSFYGYTF
>TRBD1|TRBV15|TRBJ1-1|few
TGTGCCACCAGCCAAGGACAGGGGGGGAACACTGAAGCTTTCTTT
CATSQGQGGNTEAFF
>-|TRBV4-3|TRBJ2-5|few
TGCGCCAGCAGCCAAGATCTTCCCGACAGCCCAGAGACCCAGTACTTC
CASSQDLPDSPETQYF
>TRBD2|TRBV29-1|TRBJ2-3|few
TGCAGCGTTGAGGGAATAGCGGGGCCACCCCTGCGGGCTGATACGCAGTATTTT
CSVEGIAGPPLRADTQYF
>TRBD2|TRBV19|TRBJ2-5|-
TGTGCCAGTAGTATATGGTTAGCGGGGGGCCAAGAGACCCAGTACTTC
CASSIWLAGGQETQYF
>-|TRBV6-5|TRBJ2-2|-
TGTGCCAGCAGTTACTCGATCCCGGCCGGGGAGCTGTTTTTT
CASSYSIPAGELFF
>TRBD1|TRBV11-3|TRBJ2-2|-
TGTGCCAGCAGCTCGGGACAGGGGGCTAGGACCGGGGAGCTGTTTTTT
CASSSGQGARTGELFF
>-|TRBV6-5|TRBJ2-7|-
TGTGCCAGCAGGTCAGGTAATATCTACGAGCAGTACTTC
CASRSGNIYEQYF
>TRBD2|TRBV6-4|TRBJ2-1|few
TGTGCCAGCAGTGACAGCGGGGGGGCCAATGAGCAGTTCTTC
CASSDSGGANEQFF
>-|TRBV10-3|TRBJ1-1|few
TGTGCCATCAGTGACCAGGGATTAACTGAAGCTTTCTTT
CAISDQGLTEAFF
>TRBD1|TRBV19|TRBJ2-3|few
TGTGCCAGTAAGGACAGGGGAACAGATACGCAGTATTTT
CASKDRGTDTQYF
>-|TRBV27|TRBJ2-6|few
TGTGCCAGCAGTTTATCCTCCCTAAGAGGCTTAACCTCTGGGGCCAACGTCCTGACTTTC
CASSLSSLRGLTSGANVLTF
>-|TRBV7-6|TRBJ1-5|-
TGTGCCAGCAGCTTACAGGGCCCCGATCAGCCCCAGCATTTT
CASSLQGPDQPQHF
>-|TRBV5-6|TRBJ2-7|-
TGTGCCAGCAGCTTGGGACAGTACGAGCAGTACTTC
CASSLGQYEQYF
>-|TRBV7-2|TRBJ1-1|-
TGTGCCAGCAGCCTGTATCGGGGGGCTTTTACGAACACTGAAGCTTTCTTT
CASSLYRGAFTNTEAFF
>TRBD2|TRBV19|TRBJ2-5|-
TGTGCCAGTAGTATCGTAGCGGGGATAGAGACCCAGTACTTC
CASSIVAGIETQYF
>TRBD1|TRBV7-2|TRBJ2-5|few
TGTGCCAGCAGCTCGACAGGGGGACAAGAGACCCAGTACTTC
CASSSTGGQETQYF
>TRBD2|TRBV2|TRBJ2-7|few
TGTGCCAGCAGTGACTGGGTAGCGGGGGGCCTAGACGAGCAGTACTTC
CASSDWVAGGLDEQYF
>TRBD2|TRBV6-1|TRBJ2-1|-
TGTGCCAGCAGTTCGAAAATAGCGGGGGGGAATGAGCAGTTCTTC
CASSSKIAGGNEQFF
>-|TRBV23-1|TRBJ1-2|few
TGCGCCAGCAGTCAATCGTCGGGATTAGGCTACACCTTC
CASSQSSGLGYTF
>TRBD2|TRBV18|TRBJ2-7|-
TGTGCCAGCTCACTAGGGGAGGGTGGCGAGCAGTACTTC
CASSLGEGGEQYF
>TRBD1|TRBV4-2|TRBJ1-6|many
TGTGCCAGCAGCCAGATTCCGGGACAGGGGGCTTCACCCCTCCACTTT
CASSQIPGQGASPLHF
>-|TRBV6-1|TRBJ1-6|few
TGTGCCAGCAGTGAAGGGATAGGGAGCTCCTATAATTCACCCCTCCACTTT
CASSEGIGSSYNSPLHF